The 29 T cell receptor beta chains in this list originate from one sample, sequenced in a study of blood T cell repertoires in COVID-19. TCRdb keeps only in-frame clones here, not all; method: immunoSEQ multiplex PCR. This table holds 60,000 or so clones, under 80% found once. Sequencing was done on a sample of PBMCs or T cells enriched from blood (not recorded which). These receptor sequences come from an older woman who had been exposed to COVID-19.

This chain uses TRBV30 with TRBJ2-5; tentative D call: TRBD1 (6 bases). Trimming removed 3 bases from V and 4 bases from J, with 15 bases in between. This CDR3 spans 14 amino acids. The germline V gene has CDR1 GTSNPN and CDR2 SVGIG (reference sequence). As DNA, the CDR3 is TGTGCCTGGAGGATCAGACAGGCAGGAGAGACCCAGTACTTC. Protein product: CAWRIRQAGETQYF. Together with reference TRBV30 and TRBJ2-5, the CDR3 gives the full variable domain: SQTIHQWPATLVQPVGSPLSLECTVEGTSNPNLYWYRQAAGRGLQLLFYSVGIGQISSEVPQNLSASRPQDRQFILSSKKLLLSDSGFYLCAWRIRQAGETQYFGPGTRLLVL.

V is TRBV9 and J is TRBJ2-5, with D possibly being TRBD2 (6 bases). The CDR3 is made up of 15 amino acids. Germline loops: CDR1 SGDLS, CDR2 YYNGEE. V dropped 0 bases and J dropped 3 bases, with 12 bases sitting between them. The CDR3 DNA follows: TGTGCCAGCAGCGTAGCGGGCGGGGCCAAAGAGACCCAGTACTTC. Encoded protein: CASSVAGGAKETQYF.

The rearrangement links TRBV6-5 to TRBJ1-2, with 9 bases matching TRBD1. This CDR3 is 14 amino acids long. The germline CDR1 and CDR2 sequences are MNHEY and SVGAGI. Germline trimming cut 6 bases from V and 7 bases from J; bases unmatched to any gene: 9. Here the CDR3 reads CASRKTGGASGYTF. DNA of the CDR3: TGTGCCAGCAGAAAAACAGGGGGCGCGAGTGGCTACACCTTC.

V and J are TRBV7-2 and TRBJ2-5; the match to TRBD2 covers 7 bases. V was pared by 5 bases and J by 7 bases, with 16 bases of the junction left unmatched. The CDR3 has 16 residues. Germline V gene data show CDR1 as SGHTA and CDR2 as FQGNSA. Here the CDR3 DNA reads TGTGCCAGCAGCCCCAAATCGGGGGGTCTCCAGGGGACCCAGTACTTC. The encoded protein is CASSPKSGGLQGTQYF.

The chain combines TRBV7-9 with TRBJ1-2; 7 nucleotides line up with TRBD1. V lost 5 bases, J lost 2 bases, and 5 bases stayed unmatched. CDR1 and CDR2 (germline): SEHNR, FQNEAQ (reference sequence). The CDR3 has 14 residues. The CDR3 is CASSRGGLNYGYTF. CDR3 bases: TGTGCCAGCAGCCGAGGGGGCTTGAACTATGGCTACACCTTC. The full variable domain, in which reference TRBV7-9 and TRBJ1-2 provide the parts outside the CDR3, is DTGVSQNPRHKITKRGQNVTFRCDPISEHNRLYWYRQTLGQGPEFLTYFQNEAQLEKSRLLSDRFSAERPKGSFSTLEIQRTEQGDSAMYLCASSRGGLNYGYTFGSGTRLTVV.

The chain carries TRBV30 and TRBJ1-4; 10 nucleotides line up with TRBD1. Germline V lookup: CDR1 GTSNPN, CDR2 SVGIG (reference sequence). The CDR3 has 15 residues. The trim removed 2 bases at V and 7 bases at J, leaving 7 bases unmatched. The CDR3 coding sequence is TGTGCCTGGAGTACGACAGGGGGCTGGGGTGAAAAACTGTTTTTT. It yields the protein CAWSTTGGWGEKLFF.

The table lists this clone with a count of one. V usage is TRBV7-8 and J usage is TRBJ2-5; D not certain. The CDR3 runs to 12 residues. Trimming left V 5 bases short and J 5 bases short, with 9 bases between. Germline loops: CDR1 SGHVS, CDR2 FQNEAQ. CDR3 sequence: CASSPHTETQYF. The DNA for the CDR3 is TGTGCCAGCAGCCCACACACGGAGACCCAGTACTTC.

The V call is TRBV7-6, the J call TRBJ1-1; TRBD1 matches 7 bases. Germline lookup yields CDR1 SGHVS and CDR2 FNYEAQ. The junction had 5 bases not matched to a gene; V was cut back by 4 bases and J by 0 bases. The CDR3 length is 15 residues. CDR3 DNA sequence: TGTGCCAGCAGCTCTACCGGGACAGTGAACACTGAAGCTTTCTTT. Protein sequence: CASSSTGTVNTEAFF.

Here the CDR3 reads CASSSDSLFSGNTIYF. DNA for the CDR3: TGTGCCAGCAGTTCTGACAGCCTCTTCTCTGGAAACACCATATATTTT. This chain connects TRBV28 to TRBJ1-3; weak D call: TRBD1 (5 bases). The CDR3 has 16 residues. From germline, CDR1 is MDHEN and CDR2 SYDVKM. V lost 4 bases and J lost 0, with 13 bases in between. Full variable domain (rest looked up from reference TRBV28 and TRBJ1-3): DVKVTQSSRYLVKRTGEKVFLECVQDMDHENMFWYRQDPGLGLRLIYFSYDVKMKEKGDIPEGYSVSREKKERFSLILESASTNQTSMYLCASSSDSLFSGNTIYFGEGSWLTVV.

The V gene is TRBV28, the J gene TRBJ2-5; D possibly corresponds to TRBD1 (6 bases). The CDR3 is 14 residues long. V lost 7 bases and J 4 bases, leaving 16 bases between the germline ends. Germline V gene data show CDR1 as MDHEN and CDR2 as SYDVKM. CDR3 residues: CASNPRGRGETQYF. The CDR3 DNA reads TGTGCCAGCAACCCCAGGGGACGAGGAGAGACCCAGTACTTC.

The rearrangement links TRBV7-2 to TRBJ2-1, with 8 bases identical to TRBD2. V lost 1 base and J lost 8; bases outside the gene matches: 4. The CDR3 runs to 14 residues. Germline V lookup: CDR1 SGHTA, CDR2 FQGNSA. CDR3: CASSLGLATDEQFF. CDR3 in DNA: TGTGCCAGCAGCTTAGGACTAGCGACGGATGAGCAGTTCTTC. Drawing the rest from reference TRBV7-2 and TRBJ2-1, the complete variable domain is GAGVSQSPSNKVTEKGKDVELRCDPISGHTALYWYRQSLGQGLEFLIYFQGNSAPDKSGLPSDRFSAERTGGSVSTLTIQRTQQEDSAVYLCASSLGLATDEQFFGPGTRLTVL.

The chain uses TRBV12-3 or TRBV12-4 and TRBJ1-1, with D perhaps matching TRBD1 (5 bases). The CDR3 runs to 13 residues. The V end lost 5 bases, the J end lost 10 bases, and 17 bases lay between the germline ends. The CDR3 DNA is TGTGCCAGCAGTCCTCAGGGAGGCGCTGGAGCTTTCTTT. Its translation is CASSPQGGAGAFF.

The V and J genes are TRBV28 and TRBJ2-3; 7 bases are a match to TRBD1. The germline gives CDR1 MDHEN, CDR2 SYDVKM. This CDR3 has 15 residues. V dropped 0 bases and J dropped 3; count of bases not matched to a gene: 3. CDR3: CASSLWKGATDTQYF. In DNA form, the CDR3 reads TGTGCCAGCAGTTTATGGAAGGGGGCGACAGATACGCAGTATTTT.

The chain combines TRBV6-2 or TRBV6-3 with TRBJ2-1, with 10 bases lining up with TRBD1. The trim removed 3 bases at V and 3 bases at J, leaving 5 bases unmatched. CDR1 MNHEY and CDR2 SVGEGT come from the germline V gene. CDR3 length equals 16 residues. Written as DNA, the CDR3 is TGTGCCAGCAGTTATTCCGACAGGGGGCTCTACAATGAGCAGTTCTTC. Residues: CASSYSDRGLYNEQFF.

The chain couples TRBV7-9 to TRBJ2-5; TRBD2 is a possible D gene (6 bases). The V gene lost 5 bases and the J gene lost 5 bases, with 12 bases spanning the gap. Germline assignment: CDR1 SEHNR and CDR2 FQNEAQ (reference sequence). The CDR3 extends over 13 amino acids. CDR3 protein: CASSPTGSETQYF. The DNA of the CDR3 is TGTGCCAGCAGCCCCACCGGGAGCGAGACCCAGTACTTC. Full variable domain (remainder filled in from reference TRBV7-9 and TRBJ2-5): DTGVSQNPRHKITKRGQNVTFRCDPISEHNRLYWYRQTLGQGPEFLTYFQNEAQLEKSRLLSDRFSAERPKGSFSTLEIQRTEQGDSAMYLCASSPTGSETQYFGPGTRLLVL.

The chain links TRBV6-2 or TRBV6-3 to TRBJ2-7; 11 bases map to TRBD1. J lost 6 bases, V lost 5 bases, and 6 bases had no gene match. Germline assignment: CDR1 MNHEY and CDR2 SVGEGT. This CDR3 comprises 14 residues. The DNA for the CDR3 is TGTGCCAGCAGTCGATCCGGGACAGGGGGCGAGCAGTACTTC. Protein sequence: CASSRSGTGGEQYF.

V gene TRBV11-3 combines with J gene TRBJ2-5; TRBD1 matches 7 bases. CDR1 is SGHNT, CDR2 YENEEA, per germline. The CDR3 is 14 residues long. V shed 5 bases and J 4 bases; nucleotides not matched to a gene: 7. CDR3 DNA sequence: TGTGCCAGCAGCGTAGGGACAGTAGGAGAGACCCAGTACTTC. It encodes CASSVGTVGETQYF.

This sequence joins TRBV28 and TRBJ2-2, with 13 nucleotides matching TRBD2. The CDR3 length is 18 residues. Germline V gene data show CDR1 as MDHEN and CDR2 as SYDVKM. The J segment lost 5 bases and the V segment lost 3 bases, leaving 9 bases of the junction unmatched. In DNA form, the CDR3 reads TGTGCCAGCAGTTTTCTCCCCCCGGGACTAGCGGGAACCGGGGAGCTGTTTTTT. Protein: CASSFLPPGLAGTGELFF.

This clone was counted a few times. J is TRBJ2-1 and V is TRBV11-2, with a possible D match to TRBD2 (5 bases). Trimming removed 5 bases from V and 14 bases from J, with 13 bases in between. The CDR3 has 11 residues. Germline CDR1 and CDR2: SGHAT and FQNNGV. The CDR3 nucleotides are TGTGCCAGCAGCCCTGGACTTGACGAGTTCTTC. Translating gives CASSPGLDEFF.

The gene calls are TRBV10-3 and TRBJ1-1, with D unclear. The CDR3 has 14 residues. In germline, CDR1 is ENHRY, CDR2 SYGVKD. Between the trimmed V and J ends, which lost 10 bases and 1 base, there was a span of 16 bases. CDR3 DNA: TGTGCCACGACTCTTACGGACTGGAACACTGAAGCTTTCTTT. It encodes CATTLTDWNTEAFF.

The chain uses TRBV4-1 and TRBJ2-7; 7 positions match TRBD1. With 1 base clipped from V and 4 bases from J, the junction kept 7 bases outside the gene matches. The CDR3 totals 15 residues. Germline V CDR1 and CDR2: MGHRA, YSYEKL. The CDR3: CASSQGPGQTYEQYF. The CDR3 DNA reads as TGCGCCAGCAGCCAAGGGCCGGGACAGACTTACGAGCAGTACTTC.

The chain is built from TRBV6-5 and TRBJ1-5, with D maybe TRBD1 (5 bases). V was trimmed by 6 bases and J by 4 bases, leaving 13 bases between them. Germline loops: CDR1 MNHEY, CDR2 SVGAGI. The CDR3 sequence is 14 residues long. For the CDR3, the DNA is TGTGCCAGCAGCCCGGGACTCTCTAATCAGCCCCAGCATTTT. Protein: CASSPGLSNQPQHF.

The chain combines TRBV25-1 with TRBJ1-6; D not resolved. Germline assignment: CDR1 MGHDK and CDR2 SYGVNS. V lost 6 bases and J 10 bases, leaving 13 bases between the germline ends. The CDR3 has 13 amino acids. This CDR3 is CASSLGSGSPLHF. In nucleotides, the CDR3 is TGTGCCAGCAGCCTAGGTTCGGGATCACCCCTCCACTTT.

CDR3 nucleotides: TGTGCCAGCAGCCTAGCGGGGCACTCACCCCTCCACTTT. Its translation is CASSLAGHSPLHF. The chain is built from TRBV5-5 and TRBJ1-6, with a possible D match to TRBD1 (5 bases). The germline gives CDR1 SGHKS, CDR2 YYEKEE (reference sequence). The CDR3 runs to 13 residues. V was shortened by 4 bases and J by 10 bases, with 12 bases between the two germline ends.

V and J are TRBV9 and TRBJ1-1, with a tentative D call TRBD1 (6 bases). This CDR3 has 14 amino acids. Germline loops: CDR1 SGDLS, CDR2 YYNGEE. V was shortened by 0 bases and J by 8 bases, with 14 bases between the two germline ends. The DNA for the CDR3 is TGTGCCAGCAGCGTAGGACCCACAGGGACCGAAGCTTTCTTT. It specifies CASSVGPTGTEAFF. The full variable domain, completed using reference TRBV9 and TRBJ1-1, is DSGVTQTPKHLITATGQRVTLRCSPRSGDLSVYWYQQSLDQGLQFLIQYYNGEERAKGNILERFSAQQFPDLHSELNLSSLELGDSALYFCASSVGPTGTEAFFGQGTRLTVV.

The V gene is TRBV28, the J gene TRBJ1-2; 8 bases align to TRBD1. Germline trimming cut 3 bases from V and 7 bases from J; bases unmatched to any gene: 7. The CDR3 totals 14 residues. The germline V gene encodes CDR1 MDHEN and CDR2 SYDVKM. The CDR3: CASSFQGAQTGYTF. In nucleotides, the CDR3 is TGTGCCAGCAGTTTCCAGGGGGCGCAGACTGGCTACACCTTC.

The V gene is TRBV19, the J gene TRBJ2-1, with 9 bases that match TRBD2. CDR1 is LNHDA, CDR2 SQIVND, per germline (reference sequence). V dropped 4 bases and J dropped 15; count of bases not matched to a gene: 13. The CDR3 covers 14 residues. The CDR3 DNA reads as TGTGCCAGTAGTACTACCCCGGGACTAGCCACCTGGTTCTTC. Its protein product is CASSTTPGLATWFF. The full variable domain, its missing parts supplied by reference TRBV19 and TRBJ2-1, is DGGITQSPKYLFRKEGQNVTLSCEQNLNHDAMYWYRQDPGQGLRLIYYSQIVNDFQKGDIAEGYSVSREKKESFPLTVTSAQKNPTAFYLCASSTTPGLATWFFGPGTRLTVL.

The chain employs TRBV7-9 and TRBJ1-1, with a tentative D call TRBD1 (5 bases). The CDR3 has 15 amino acids. CDR1 is SEHNR, CDR2 FQNEAQ, per germline (reference sequence). V gave up 5 bases and J gave up 2 bases, with 15 bases separating them. The CDR3 region is CASSPKAGENTEAFF. CDR3 DNA: TGTGCCAGCAGCCCCAAGGCGGGGGAAAACACTGAAGCTTTCTTT.

The CDR3 region has the DNA TGTGCCAGCAGTTACAGACCGGGACAGGCAAGCAATCAGCCCCAGCATTTT. Residues: CASSYRPGQASNQPQHF. The V call is TRBV28, the J call TRBJ1-5, with TRBD1 matching 8 bases. V shed 4 bases, J shed 1 base, and the junction held 9 bases outside the gene matches. CDR1 is MDHEN, CDR2 SYDVKM, per germline. The CDR3 covers 17 residues.